The clone carrying this TCR beta chain was seen more than once but under ten times. What it recognizes is unknown. The authors took PBMCs from roughly 9.5 ml fresh peripheral blood. The CDR3 extends over 15 amino acids. V lost 0 bases and J lost 7, with 15 bases in between. Looked up from germline, CDR1 is LGHNA and CDR2 is YSLEER. Researchers took RNA transcripts and amplified the TCR beta CDR3 regions from them. RT-PCR in the first round (using the HTBI primer set) targeted the TCR CDR3. TCRdb ran MiXCR on the multiplex PCR reads and lists one entry per CDR3 protein. The repertoire holds about 640,000 distinct CDR3 sequences, with around 21% as singletons. The data derive from a study of T cells in Graves' hyperthyroidism and ophthalmopathy. About the research overall: Peripheral blood was acquired at first diagnosis, ahead of any therapy whatsoever. Notes on the study in general: Ophthalmopathy cases were set apart from stable hyperthyroidism by a 13 V-J model. Expanded thyroid clonotypes (above 0.001) were mostly also found in blood.

V usage is TRBV4-3 and J usage is TRBJ1-1; perhaps TRBD1 as D (5 bases). This receptor was identified in a man aged 30-40 years with Graves' ophthalmopathy. Sequenced: blood. The CDR3 DNA sequence: TGCGCCAGCAGCCAAGAAAACACGGGGCAAAGTGAAGCTTTCTTT. It is translated as CASSQENTGQSEAFF.